One and the same sample provided the 30 T cell receptor beta chains below, sequenced in a study of technical replicates of blood from a handful of donors. Assay: immunoSEQ multiplex PCR; the TCRdb copy retains only in-frame clones and omits some. Counted here are 79,000 or so clones, around 90% occurring once; the ten biggest clones make up about 0.4%. The sequenced sample was T cells isolated from PBMCs. All receptors derive from a human donor in good health.

This rearrangement joins TRBV7-2 to TRBJ2-5; 15 bases fit TRBD2. The germline gives CDR1 SGHTA, CDR2 FQGNSA. The length of the CDR3 is 18 residues. V lost 5 bases to trimming and J lost 4 bases; unmatched junction nucleotides: 11. For the CDR3, the DNA is TGTGCCAGCAGCCTCGTCCCGGGACTAGCGGGAGGAGGAGAGACCCAGTACTTC. Its translation: CASSLVPGLAGGGETQYF.

To note about this clone: Mismatch with germline at one junction end may stem from a read error. V gene TRBV5-6 combines with J gene TRBJ2-7, with 7 nucleotides matching TRBD2. The V gene's germline CDR1 is SGHDT and CDR2 YYEEEE. The CDR3 spans 13 residues. CDR3 amino acids: CASTLGGVYEQYF. In DNA, the CDR3 is TGTGCCAGCACCTTGGGGGGGGTCTACGAGCAGTACTTC.

CDR3 in amino acids: CASSFRGADYGYTF. CDR3 nucleotides: TGTGCCAGCAGCTTCAGGGGAGCGGACTATGGCTACACCTTC. The chain uses TRBV6-1 and TRBJ1-2; D possibly corresponds to TRBD1 (6 bases). The V and J ends lost 6 bases and 3 bases respectively, with 14 bases between them. The CDR3 is made up of 14 amino acids. CDR1 is MNHNS, CDR2 SASEGT, per germline.

The V gene is TRBV6-1, the J gene TRBJ2-5; 8 bases are a match to TRBD2. Per the germline V gene, CDR1 is MNHNS and CDR2 is SASEGT. The CDR3 runs to 14 residues. With 5 bases clipped from V and 0 bases from J, the junction kept 2 bases outside the gene matches. CDR3 sequence: CASSLAGYQETQYF. In nucleotides, the CDR3 is TGTGCCAGCAGTCTAGCGGGCTACCAAGAGACCCAGTACTTC.

V and J are TRBV28 and TRBJ2-7; 7 nucleotides match TRBD2. Trimming at V came to 6 bases and at J to 6 bases, leaving 14 bases not matched to a gene. Germline loops: CDR1 MDHEN, CDR2 SYDVKM. The CDR3 spans 15 residues. The CDR3 here is CASRRDYLPLAEQYF. The CDR3, as DNA: TGTGCCAGCAGGCGGGACTACCTCCCTCTGGCCGAGCAGTACTTC.

The V and J genes are TRBV11-2 and TRBJ2-7; 8 bases are a match to TRBD1. The CDR3 totals 14 residues. CDR1 is SGHAT, CDR2 FQNNGV, per germline. Unmatched junction bases numbered 4, after V lost 6 bases and J lost 0 bases. CDR3 sequence (DNA): TGTGCCAGCAGGTGGGGACAGGCCTCCTACGAGCAGTACTTC. Translation: CASRWGQASYEQYF.

The chain recombines TRBV7-2 with TRBJ1-1; 9 bases match TRBD1. The CDR3 spans 13 residues. Unmatched junction bases numbered 2, after V lost 5 bases and J lost 4 bases. Germline CDR1 SGHTA, CDR2 FQGNSA. CDR3 loop: CASSETGGTEAFF. Here the CDR3 DNA reads TGTGCCAGCAGCGAGACAGGGGGCACTGAAGCTTTCTTT.

This clone was observed once. The chain couples TRBV19 to TRBJ2-2, with D perhaps TRBD1 (5 bases). The CDR3 contains 14 residues. Trimming left V 4 bases short and J 6 bases short, with 12 bases between. Germline assignment: CDR1 LNHDA and CDR2 SQIVND (reference sequence). The CDR3 bases are TGTGCCAGTAGTACGCAGGGTGAAGCCGGGGAGCTGTTTTTT. Its protein product is CASSTQGEAGELFF.

The rearrangement uses TRBV5-1 and TRBJ1-1, with D possibly matching TRBD1 (6 bases). V gave up 0 bases and J gave up 1 base, with 7 bases separating them. CDR1 and CDR2 from the germline V gene are SGHRS and YFSETQ. The length of the CDR3 is 14 residues. CDR3 sequence: CASSLADRNTEAFF. CDR3 DNA sequence: TGCGCCAGCAGCTTGGCGGACAGGAACACTGAAGCTTTCTTT.

The chain links TRBV2 to TRBJ2-3; D unresolved. The CDR3 has 14 amino acids. Trimming shortened V by 2 bases and J by 1 base, and 7 bases separated the two germline ends. Germline V gene lookup returns CDR1 SNHLY and CDR2 FYNNEI. CDR3 sequence reads: CASSELTGTDTQYF. CDR3 nucleotides: TGTGCCAGCAGTGAACTAACGGGCACAGATACGCAGTATTTT.

The genes are TRBV18 and TRBJ2-2, with D uncertain. This CDR3 spans 18 amino acids. Looked up from germline, CDR1 is KGHSH and CDR2 is LQKENI. The V end lost 3 bases, the J end lost 6 bases, and 23 bases lay between the germline ends. CDR3 DNA: TGTGCCAGCTCACCCAACGGCTGGTTAACTATCCACCCCGGGGAGCTGTTTTTT. This translates into CASSPNGWLTIHPGELFF.

The chain joins TRBV4-3 to TRBJ2-7, with 8 positions matching TRBD1. V lost 0 bases and J lost 3; bases outside the gene matches: 10. Germline V lookup: CDR1 LGHNA, CDR2 YSLEER. This CDR3 is 17 amino acids long. Here the CDR3 reads CASSQDGVGQGLYEQYF. CDR3 coding DNA: TGCGCCAGCAGCCAAGATGGTGTCGGACAGGGTCTCTACGAGCAGTACTTC.

The chain links TRBV29-1 to TRBJ2-2; TRBD2 aligns across 7 bases. CDR1 is SQVTM and CDR2 is ANQGSEA in the germline V gene. V was pared by 5 bases and J by 4 bases, with 4 bases of the junction left unmatched. The CDR3 sequence is 13 residues long. The chain's CDR3 is CSVRDYLTGELFF. In DNA, the CDR3 is TGCAGCGTTAGGGACTACCTCACCGGGGAGCTGTTTTTT.

J is TRBJ1-1 and V is TRBV5-6; D remains ambiguous. This CDR3 is 15 amino acids long. Between the trimmed V and J ends, which lost 3 bases and 1 base, there was a span of 13 bases. The germline gives CDR1 SGHDT, CDR2 YYEEEE. The CDR3 nucleotides read TGTGCCAGCAGCTCGAAGGGCGGAGGGAACACTGAAGCTTTCTTT. Protein product: CASSSKGGGNTEAFF. The complete variable domain, with remaining parts taken from reference TRBV5-6 and TRBJ1-1, reads DAGVTQSPTHLIKTRGQQVTLRCSPKSGHDTVSWYQQALGQGPQFIFQYYEEEERQRGNFPDRFSGHQFPNYSSELNVNALLLGDSALYLCASSSKGGGNTEAFFGQGTRLTVV.

The chain combines TRBV5-1 with TRBJ2-7; 7 nucleotides agree with TRBD1. With 0 bases clipped from V and 3 bases from J, the junction kept 6 bases outside the gene matches. Germline CDR1 SGHRS, CDR2 YFSETQ. The CDR3 is 15 amino acids. The CDR3 loop is CASSLGTGGSYEQYF. In DNA, the CDR3 is TGCGCCAGCAGCTTGGGGACAGGTGGGAGCTACGAGCAGTACTTC.

V usage is TRBV4-3 and J usage is TRBJ2-3, with TRBD1 as a possible D gene (5 bases). V was trimmed by 0 bases and J by 12 bases, leaving 13 bases between them. From germline, CDR1 is LGHNA and CDR2 YSLEER. The CDR3 runs to 13 residues. The DNA of the CDR3 is TGCGCCAGCAGCCAAGATTCCCCGACAGCCCAGTATTTT. Protein sequence: CASSQDSPTAQYF.

This chain links TRBV29-1 with TRBJ2-5; 12 bases line up with TRBD2. The CDR3 sequence is 14 residues long. Germline CDR1 is SQVTM and CDR2 is ANQGSEA. The CDR3 DNA reads as TGCATCGCGACTAGCGGGAGCGGGTGGGAGACCCAGTACTTC. Protein sequence: CIATSGSGWETQYF.

The chain is built from TRBV5-4 and TRBJ1-2; the D is unclear. The germline gives CDR1 SGHNT, CDR2 YYREEE (reference sequence). The CDR3 has 12 amino acids. V gave up 0 bases and J gave up 8 bases, with 8 bases separating them. DNA of the CDR3: TGTGCCAGCAGCTTGGACAGTAGGGGCTACACCTTC. Translated, it gives CASSLDSRGYTF.

The chain carries TRBV16 and TRBJ2-7; 7 bases align to TRBD2. Germline loops: CDR1 KGHSY, CDR2 FQNENV. Trimming took 0 bases from V and 6 from J; bases not matched to a gene: 5. There are 14 residues in the CDR3. The CDR3 spells CASSQSAREGEQYF. CDR3 DNA sequence: TGTGCCAGCAGCCAATCGGCGAGGGAGGGCGAGCAGTACTTC.

The chain has TRBV10-3 and TRBJ2-6; 9 positions match TRBD1. CDR1 is ENHRY and CDR2 is SYGVKD in the germline V gene. CDR3 length: 18 residues. With V trimmed by 5 bases and J by 2 bases, 10 bases remained unmatched. The CDR3 DNA reads TGTGCCATCAGTTTTACCGGGACAGGGAGCACTGGGGCCAACGTCCTGACTTTC. It is translated as CAISFTGTGSTGANVLTF.

The count of this clone is one. The V call is TRBV6-5, the J call TRBJ2-7; D is unclear. The CDR3 totals 13 residues. Germline loops: CDR1 MNHEY, CDR2 SVGAGI. The V gene lost 4 bases and the J gene lost 7 bases, with 14 bases spanning the gap. CDR3 DNA sequence: TGTGCCAGCAGTTTAAACTACCTTTTTGAGCAGTACTTC. It yields the protein CASSLNYLFEQYF.

The chain is built from TRBV6-1 and TRBJ2-5; maybe TRBD1 (6 bases). The CDR3 has 15 amino acids. V gave up 2 bases and J gave up 5 bases, with 15 bases separating them. The germline gives CDR1 MNHNS, CDR2 SASEGT. The CDR3 nucleotides read TGTGCCAGCAGTGAATTAAGGGCAGGGGCCGAGACCCAGTACTTC. Protein product: CASSELRAGAETQYF.

This clone occurred once. The chain uses TRBV28 and TRBJ2-5; 9 bases match TRBD1. Germline V gives CDR1 MDHEN, CDR2 SYDVKM. J lost 0 bases, V lost 4 bases, and 9 bases had no gene match. This CDR3 contains 17 residues. The CDR3 DNA reads TGTGCCAGCAGTTCCTCCCGGGACAGGGCGTACCAAGAGACCCAGTACTTC. Amino acid sequence: CASSSSRDRAYQETQYF.

V usage is TRBV6-5 and J usage is TRBJ2-7; D is undetermined. V was shortened by 0 bases and J by 2 bases, with 5 bases between the two germline ends. In germline, CDR1 is MNHEY, CDR2 SVGAGI. The CDR3 totals 13 residues. The CDR3 region is CASSYSGAYEQYF. The CDR3 DNA reads TGTGCCAGCAGTTACTCGGGCGCCTACGAGCAGTACTTC.

The chain carries TRBV7-3 and TRBJ2-7; 12 nucleotides line up with TRBD2. Germline CDR1 is SGHTA and CDR2 is FQGTGA. With V trimmed by 5 bases and J by 3 bases, 5 bases remained unmatched. CDR3 size: 15 residues. The chain's CDR3 is CASSQEGLAGYEQYF. The CDR3, as DNA: TGTGCCAGCAGCCAAGAGGGACTAGCGGGCTACGAGCAGTACTTC.

The chain recombines TRBV9 with TRBJ2-3, with D maybe TRBD2 (6 bases). This CDR3 contains 16 residues. The germline V gene encodes CDR1 SGDLS and CDR2 YYNGEE. With 0 bases removed from V and 0 bases from J, the gap between germline ends came to 11 bases. CDR3 bases: TGTGCCAGCAGCGTAGCTCCGGGAGTCAGCACAGATACGCAGTATTTT. Translating it yields CASSVAPGVSTDTQYF.

This clone was picked up a small number of times. This chain connects TRBV30 to TRBJ1-1, with 7 positions matching TRBD1. The germline V gene encodes CDR1 GTSNPN and CDR2 SVGIG (reference sequence). V lost 5 bases, J lost 6 bases, and 12 bases stayed unmatched. CDR3 size: 14 residues. The DNA for the CDR3 is TGTGCCTGGTATGGAGACAGGGAGATCGCTGAAGCTTTCTTT. Protein product: CAWYGDREIAEAFF.

Concerning this clone: The junction and the germline gene differ at one end; a read error may be behind it. V is TRBV6-6 and J is TRBJ1-1; the D gene is possibly TRBD1 (5 bases). CDR3 length equals 12 residues. Germline CDR1 reads MNHNY; CDR2 reads SVGAGI (reference sequence). In DNA form, the CDR3 reads TGTGCCAGCAGCCTTGACAGCCCTGAGGCTTTCTTT. Protein sequence: CASSLDSPEAFF.

The CDR3: CASSLEDRAYEQYF. CDR3 sequence (DNA): TGTGCCAGCAGCTTAGAAGACAGGGCATACGAGCAGTACTTC. The chain employs TRBV11-3 and TRBJ2-7; 7 nucleotides align to TRBD1. The CDR3 totals 14 residues. Germline CDR1 reads SGHNT; CDR2 reads YENEEA. V shed 0 bases, J shed 4 bases, and the junction held 3 bases outside the gene matches. Based on the CDR3 plus reference TRBV11-3 and TRBJ2-7, the full variable domain is EAGVVQSPRYKIIEKKQPVAFWCNPISGHNTLYWYLQNLGQGPELLIRYENEEAVDDSQLPKDRFSAERLKGVDSTLKIQPAELGDSAVYLCASSLEDRAYEQYFGPGTRLTVT.

The J gene is TRBJ2-5, the V gene TRBV7-9; 8 bases fit TRBD1. Trimming at V came to 4 bases and at J to 7 bases, leaving 5 bases not matched to a gene. There are 13 residues in the CDR3. CDR1 and CDR2 from the germline V gene are SEHNR and FQNEAQ (reference sequence). The CDR3 loop reads CASSSGTGGTQYF. The CDR3 DNA sequence: TGTGCCAGCAGCTCTGGGACAGGCGGGACCCAGTACTTC. Looking up the rest from reference TRBV7-9 and TRBJ2-5 gives the full variable domain: DTGVSQNPRHKITKRGQNVTFRCDPISEHNRLYWYRQTLGQGPEFLTYFQNEAQLEKSRLLSDRFSAERPKGSFSTLEIQRTEQGDSAMYLCASSSGTGGTQYFGPGTRLLVL.